Listed below are T cell receptor beta chains from one sample, sequenced in a study of cytomegalovirus exposure and HLA in healthy donors. The repertoire was sequenced with immunoSEQ multiplex PCR; TCRdb's copy has only in-frame clones and lacks some. The sample contains approximately 150,000 clones, 70% to 80% of which appear only once. The source material was PBMCs. The source is a middle-aged woman in good health and CMV-seronegative. Both conserved end residues are part of each CDR3. A D gene is named only where the DNA matches it firmly. Not all rows give a size; the values are once, few, many and, for expanded clones, a class.

CDR3 protein: CASSLGGLAGGPGQFF; CDR3 DNA: TGTGCCAGCAGCTTGGGAGGTCTAGCGGGGGGGCCTGGGCAGTTCTTC; V gene: TRBV5-6; D gene: TRBD2; clone size: .; J gene: TRBJ2-1
CDR3 protein: CASSHSGGRDSQYF; CDR3 DNA: TGTGCCAGCAGCCATAGCGGGGGGCGGGACAGTCAGTACTTC; V gene: TRBV7-2; D gene: TRBD2; clone size: .; J gene: TRBJ2-4
CDR3 protein: CASRQYRVADTQYF; CDR3 DNA: TGTGCCAGCAGACAATACAGGGTTGCAGATACGCAGTATTTT; V gene: TRBV28; D gene: .; clone size: .; J gene: TRBJ2-3
CDR3 protein: CASSLIDQGAYEQYF; CDR3 DNA: TGCGCCAGCAGCTTGATAGACCAGGGGGCCTACGAACAGTACTTC; V gene: TRBV5-1; D gene: TRBD1; clone size: .; J gene: TRBJ2-7
CDR3 protein: CASSPGLAGGEQYF; CDR3 DNA: TGTGCCAGCTCACCAGGACTAGCGGGAGGCGAGCAGTACTTC; V gene: TRBV18; D gene: TRBD2; clone size: .; J gene: TRBJ2-7
CDR3 protein: CASGLGGLAGDTQYF; CDR3 DNA: TGTGCTAGTGGTTTGGGGGGACTAGCGGGAGATACGCAGTATTTT; V gene: TRBV12-5; D gene: TRBD2; clone size: .; J gene: TRBJ2-3
CDR3 protein: CAWSLGASPLHF; CDR3 DNA: TGTGCCTGGAGTCTTGGGGCCTCACCCCTCCACTTT; V gene: TRBV30; D gene: .; clone size: .; J gene: TRBJ1-6
CDR3 protein: CSVTGVSGANVLTF; CDR3 DNA: TGCAGCGTGACAGGGGTCTCTGGGGCCAACGTCCTGACTTTC; V gene: TRBV29-1; D gene: TRBD1; clone size: .; J gene: TRBJ2-6
CDR3 protein: CASSPGGEDQETQYF; CDR3 DNA: TGTGCCAGCAGCCCCGGGGGGGAAGACCAAGAGACCCAGTACTTC; V gene: TRBV7-8; D gene: TRBD2; clone size: .; J gene: TRBJ2-5
CDR3 protein: CASRTGTSGRRAGELFF; CDR3 DNA: TGTGCCAGCAGGACCGGGACTAGCGGGAGGAGAGCCGGGGAGCTGTTTTTT; V gene: TRBV2; D gene: TRBD2; clone size: .; J gene: TRBJ2-2
CDR3 protein: CASSQEVTRGEQYF; CDR3 DNA: TGTGCCAGCAGCCAAGAAGTGACTAGAGGCGAGCAGTACTTC; V gene: TRBV4-2; D gene: .; clone size: .; J gene: TRBJ2-7
CDR3 protein: CAISVGSRGADRDTQYF; CDR3 DNA: TGTGCCATCAGTGTGGGCTCGCGGGGGGCCGACAGAGATACGCAGTATTTT; V gene: TRBV10-3; D gene: TRBD2; clone size: .; J gene: TRBJ2-3
CDR3 protein: CASSYGRTVSRNTIYF; CDR3 DNA: TGTGCCAGCAGTTACGGCAGGACTGTCTCCAGAAACACCATATATTTT; V gene: TRBV6-5; D gene: .; clone size: .; J gene: TRBJ1-3
CDR3 protein: CASGGGGYNEQFF; CDR3 DNA: TGTGCCAGCGGGGGAGGGGGGTACAATGAGCAGTTCTTC; V gene: TRBV19; D gene: .; clone size: .; J gene: TRBJ2-1
CDR3 protein: CASSLLQGASRGTQYF; CDR3 DNA: TGTGCCAGCAGCTTACTACAGGGTGCTAGCCGAGGAACCCAGTACTTC; V gene: TRBV7-9; D gene: .; clone size: .; J gene: TRBJ2-5
CDR3 protein: CASSPTQSGELFF; CDR3 DNA: TGTGCCAGCAGTCCAACCCAGTCCGGGGAGCTGTTTTTT; V gene: TRBV28; D gene: .; clone size: .; J gene: TRBJ2-2
CDR3 protein: CASRPMGGNEQFF; CDR3 DNA: TGTGCCAGCAGACCAATGGGGGGTAATGAGCAGTTCTTC; V gene: TRBV28; D gene: .; clone size: .; J gene: TRBJ2-1
CDR3 protein: CASSISGLEKLFF; CDR3 DNA: TGTGCCAGCAGCATTTCGGGACTTGAAAAACTGTTTTTT; V gene: TRBV27; D gene: .; clone size: .; J gene: TRBJ1-4
CDR3 protein: CASSLNGFPSEQYF; CDR3 DNA: TGTGCCAGCAGCTTAAATGGCTTCCCATCTGAGCAGTACTTC; V gene: TRBV7-3; D gene: .; clone size: once; J gene: TRBJ2-7
CDR3 protein: CASSFGQAATEAFF; CDR3 DNA: TGTGCCAGCAGCTTTGGACAGGCTGCCACTGAAGCTTTCTTT; V gene: TRBV11-3; D gene: TRBD1; clone size: .; J gene: TRBJ1-1
CDR3 protein: CASSQEMARGDRHF; CDR3 DNA: TGCGCCAGCAGCCAAGAGATGGCCAGGGGCGATAGGCACTTC; V gene: TRBV4-1; D gene: .; clone size: once; J gene: TRBJ2-7
CDR3 protein: CASSLVGTTDEAFF; CDR3 DNA: TGTGCCAGCAGCCTAGTCGGGACAACGGATGAAGCTTTCTTT; V gene: TRBV7-2; D gene: .; clone size: .; J gene: TRBJ1-1
CDR3 protein: CASSLGYGTRGQETQYF; CDR3 DNA: TGTGCCAGCAGCTTGGGGTACGGGACTAGAGGCCAAGAGACCCAGTACTTC; V gene: TRBV5-4; D gene: TRBD2; clone size: .; J gene: TRBJ2-5
CDR3 protein: CSVLNRAVSEQFF; CDR3 DNA: TGCAGCGTTTTAAACAGGGCAGTCAGTGAGCAGTTCTTC; V gene: TRBV29-1; D gene: .; clone size: .; J gene: TRBJ2-1
CDR3 protein: CAISESSSPLEQYF; CDR3 DNA: TGTGCCATCAGTGAGTCGAGTTCCCCCCTCGAGCAGTACTTC; V gene: TRBV10-3; D gene: .; clone size: .; J gene: TRBJ2-7
CDR3 protein: CASRGLAGHHNEQFF; CDR3 DNA: TGTGCCAGTAGGGGACTAGCGGGCCACCACAATGAGCAGTTCTTC; V gene: TRBV19; D gene: TRBD2; clone size: .; J gene: TRBJ2-1
CDR3 protein: CASSLGLAGVETQYF; CDR3 DNA: TGCGCCAGCAGCCTGGGACTAGCGGGAGTAGAGACCCAGTACTTC; V gene: TRBV4-1; D gene: TRBD2; clone size: .; J gene: TRBJ2-5
CDR3 protein: CASSLAASGAYSGANGLTF; CDR3 DNA: TGCGCCAGCAGCTTGGCGGCTAGCGGGGCCTACTCTGGGGCCAACGGCCTGACTTTC; V gene: TRBV5-1; D gene: TRBD2; clone size: .; J gene: TRBJ2-6
CDR3 protein: CASSLGEGAPANEKLFF; CDR3 DNA: TGCGCCAGCAGCTTGGGAGAGGGGGCACCTGCTAATGAAAAACTGTTTTTT; V gene: TRBV5-1; D gene: TRBD1; clone size: .; J gene: TRBJ1-4
CDR3 protein: CASTSGQGGNEKLFF; CDR3 DNA: TGTGCCAGCACCTCCGGACAGGGCGGTAATGAAAAACTGTTTTTT; V gene: TRBV6-1; D gene: TRBD1; clone size: once; J gene: TRBJ1-4
CDR3 protein: CAVVRAGGGYTF; CDR3 DNA: TGTGCCGTCGTAAGGGCAGGGGGTGGCTACACCTTC; V gene: TRBV28; D gene: TRBD1; clone size: .; J gene: TRBJ1-2
CDR3 protein: CASSTNRVRNTEAFF; CDR3 DNA: TGTGCCAGCAGTACGAACAGAGTCCGGAACACTGAAGCTTTCTTT; V gene: TRBV25-1; D gene: .; clone size: .; J gene: TRBJ1-1
CDR3 protein: CASSDSSGANGLTF; CDR3 DNA: TGTGCCAGCAGTGACAGCTCTGGGGCCAACGGCCTGACTTTC; V gene: TRBV6-4; D gene: .; clone size: few; J gene: TRBJ2-6
CDR3 protein: CASREGKRGAGELFF; CDR3 DNA: TGTGCCAGCAGGGAGGGCAAGCGGGGGGCCGGGGAGCTGTTTTTT; V gene: TRBV6-5; D gene: TRBD2; clone size: .; J gene: TRBJ2-2
CDR3 protein: CASSLANQPQHF; CDR3 DNA: TGTGCCAGCAGCTTGGCGAATCAGCCCCAGCATTTT; V gene: TRBV5-6; D gene: .; clone size: .; J gene: TRBJ1-5
CDR3 protein: CASSIAVERYEQYF; CDR3 DNA: TGTGCCAGTAGTATAGCGGTTGAGAGATACGAGCAGTACTTC; V gene: TRBV19; D gene: .; clone size: .; J gene: TRBJ2-7
CDR3 protein: CASSRGAREQYF; CDR3 DNA: TGTGCCAGCAGCCGTGGGGCACGAGAGCAGTACTTC; V gene: TRBV11-2; D gene: .; clone size: .; J gene: TRBJ2-7
CDR3 protein: CAWSSLRGWTEAFF; CDR3 DNA: TGTGCCTGGAGTTCCCTCAGGGGTTGGACTGAAGCTTTCTTT; V gene: TRBV30; D gene: .; clone size: .; J gene: TRBJ1-1